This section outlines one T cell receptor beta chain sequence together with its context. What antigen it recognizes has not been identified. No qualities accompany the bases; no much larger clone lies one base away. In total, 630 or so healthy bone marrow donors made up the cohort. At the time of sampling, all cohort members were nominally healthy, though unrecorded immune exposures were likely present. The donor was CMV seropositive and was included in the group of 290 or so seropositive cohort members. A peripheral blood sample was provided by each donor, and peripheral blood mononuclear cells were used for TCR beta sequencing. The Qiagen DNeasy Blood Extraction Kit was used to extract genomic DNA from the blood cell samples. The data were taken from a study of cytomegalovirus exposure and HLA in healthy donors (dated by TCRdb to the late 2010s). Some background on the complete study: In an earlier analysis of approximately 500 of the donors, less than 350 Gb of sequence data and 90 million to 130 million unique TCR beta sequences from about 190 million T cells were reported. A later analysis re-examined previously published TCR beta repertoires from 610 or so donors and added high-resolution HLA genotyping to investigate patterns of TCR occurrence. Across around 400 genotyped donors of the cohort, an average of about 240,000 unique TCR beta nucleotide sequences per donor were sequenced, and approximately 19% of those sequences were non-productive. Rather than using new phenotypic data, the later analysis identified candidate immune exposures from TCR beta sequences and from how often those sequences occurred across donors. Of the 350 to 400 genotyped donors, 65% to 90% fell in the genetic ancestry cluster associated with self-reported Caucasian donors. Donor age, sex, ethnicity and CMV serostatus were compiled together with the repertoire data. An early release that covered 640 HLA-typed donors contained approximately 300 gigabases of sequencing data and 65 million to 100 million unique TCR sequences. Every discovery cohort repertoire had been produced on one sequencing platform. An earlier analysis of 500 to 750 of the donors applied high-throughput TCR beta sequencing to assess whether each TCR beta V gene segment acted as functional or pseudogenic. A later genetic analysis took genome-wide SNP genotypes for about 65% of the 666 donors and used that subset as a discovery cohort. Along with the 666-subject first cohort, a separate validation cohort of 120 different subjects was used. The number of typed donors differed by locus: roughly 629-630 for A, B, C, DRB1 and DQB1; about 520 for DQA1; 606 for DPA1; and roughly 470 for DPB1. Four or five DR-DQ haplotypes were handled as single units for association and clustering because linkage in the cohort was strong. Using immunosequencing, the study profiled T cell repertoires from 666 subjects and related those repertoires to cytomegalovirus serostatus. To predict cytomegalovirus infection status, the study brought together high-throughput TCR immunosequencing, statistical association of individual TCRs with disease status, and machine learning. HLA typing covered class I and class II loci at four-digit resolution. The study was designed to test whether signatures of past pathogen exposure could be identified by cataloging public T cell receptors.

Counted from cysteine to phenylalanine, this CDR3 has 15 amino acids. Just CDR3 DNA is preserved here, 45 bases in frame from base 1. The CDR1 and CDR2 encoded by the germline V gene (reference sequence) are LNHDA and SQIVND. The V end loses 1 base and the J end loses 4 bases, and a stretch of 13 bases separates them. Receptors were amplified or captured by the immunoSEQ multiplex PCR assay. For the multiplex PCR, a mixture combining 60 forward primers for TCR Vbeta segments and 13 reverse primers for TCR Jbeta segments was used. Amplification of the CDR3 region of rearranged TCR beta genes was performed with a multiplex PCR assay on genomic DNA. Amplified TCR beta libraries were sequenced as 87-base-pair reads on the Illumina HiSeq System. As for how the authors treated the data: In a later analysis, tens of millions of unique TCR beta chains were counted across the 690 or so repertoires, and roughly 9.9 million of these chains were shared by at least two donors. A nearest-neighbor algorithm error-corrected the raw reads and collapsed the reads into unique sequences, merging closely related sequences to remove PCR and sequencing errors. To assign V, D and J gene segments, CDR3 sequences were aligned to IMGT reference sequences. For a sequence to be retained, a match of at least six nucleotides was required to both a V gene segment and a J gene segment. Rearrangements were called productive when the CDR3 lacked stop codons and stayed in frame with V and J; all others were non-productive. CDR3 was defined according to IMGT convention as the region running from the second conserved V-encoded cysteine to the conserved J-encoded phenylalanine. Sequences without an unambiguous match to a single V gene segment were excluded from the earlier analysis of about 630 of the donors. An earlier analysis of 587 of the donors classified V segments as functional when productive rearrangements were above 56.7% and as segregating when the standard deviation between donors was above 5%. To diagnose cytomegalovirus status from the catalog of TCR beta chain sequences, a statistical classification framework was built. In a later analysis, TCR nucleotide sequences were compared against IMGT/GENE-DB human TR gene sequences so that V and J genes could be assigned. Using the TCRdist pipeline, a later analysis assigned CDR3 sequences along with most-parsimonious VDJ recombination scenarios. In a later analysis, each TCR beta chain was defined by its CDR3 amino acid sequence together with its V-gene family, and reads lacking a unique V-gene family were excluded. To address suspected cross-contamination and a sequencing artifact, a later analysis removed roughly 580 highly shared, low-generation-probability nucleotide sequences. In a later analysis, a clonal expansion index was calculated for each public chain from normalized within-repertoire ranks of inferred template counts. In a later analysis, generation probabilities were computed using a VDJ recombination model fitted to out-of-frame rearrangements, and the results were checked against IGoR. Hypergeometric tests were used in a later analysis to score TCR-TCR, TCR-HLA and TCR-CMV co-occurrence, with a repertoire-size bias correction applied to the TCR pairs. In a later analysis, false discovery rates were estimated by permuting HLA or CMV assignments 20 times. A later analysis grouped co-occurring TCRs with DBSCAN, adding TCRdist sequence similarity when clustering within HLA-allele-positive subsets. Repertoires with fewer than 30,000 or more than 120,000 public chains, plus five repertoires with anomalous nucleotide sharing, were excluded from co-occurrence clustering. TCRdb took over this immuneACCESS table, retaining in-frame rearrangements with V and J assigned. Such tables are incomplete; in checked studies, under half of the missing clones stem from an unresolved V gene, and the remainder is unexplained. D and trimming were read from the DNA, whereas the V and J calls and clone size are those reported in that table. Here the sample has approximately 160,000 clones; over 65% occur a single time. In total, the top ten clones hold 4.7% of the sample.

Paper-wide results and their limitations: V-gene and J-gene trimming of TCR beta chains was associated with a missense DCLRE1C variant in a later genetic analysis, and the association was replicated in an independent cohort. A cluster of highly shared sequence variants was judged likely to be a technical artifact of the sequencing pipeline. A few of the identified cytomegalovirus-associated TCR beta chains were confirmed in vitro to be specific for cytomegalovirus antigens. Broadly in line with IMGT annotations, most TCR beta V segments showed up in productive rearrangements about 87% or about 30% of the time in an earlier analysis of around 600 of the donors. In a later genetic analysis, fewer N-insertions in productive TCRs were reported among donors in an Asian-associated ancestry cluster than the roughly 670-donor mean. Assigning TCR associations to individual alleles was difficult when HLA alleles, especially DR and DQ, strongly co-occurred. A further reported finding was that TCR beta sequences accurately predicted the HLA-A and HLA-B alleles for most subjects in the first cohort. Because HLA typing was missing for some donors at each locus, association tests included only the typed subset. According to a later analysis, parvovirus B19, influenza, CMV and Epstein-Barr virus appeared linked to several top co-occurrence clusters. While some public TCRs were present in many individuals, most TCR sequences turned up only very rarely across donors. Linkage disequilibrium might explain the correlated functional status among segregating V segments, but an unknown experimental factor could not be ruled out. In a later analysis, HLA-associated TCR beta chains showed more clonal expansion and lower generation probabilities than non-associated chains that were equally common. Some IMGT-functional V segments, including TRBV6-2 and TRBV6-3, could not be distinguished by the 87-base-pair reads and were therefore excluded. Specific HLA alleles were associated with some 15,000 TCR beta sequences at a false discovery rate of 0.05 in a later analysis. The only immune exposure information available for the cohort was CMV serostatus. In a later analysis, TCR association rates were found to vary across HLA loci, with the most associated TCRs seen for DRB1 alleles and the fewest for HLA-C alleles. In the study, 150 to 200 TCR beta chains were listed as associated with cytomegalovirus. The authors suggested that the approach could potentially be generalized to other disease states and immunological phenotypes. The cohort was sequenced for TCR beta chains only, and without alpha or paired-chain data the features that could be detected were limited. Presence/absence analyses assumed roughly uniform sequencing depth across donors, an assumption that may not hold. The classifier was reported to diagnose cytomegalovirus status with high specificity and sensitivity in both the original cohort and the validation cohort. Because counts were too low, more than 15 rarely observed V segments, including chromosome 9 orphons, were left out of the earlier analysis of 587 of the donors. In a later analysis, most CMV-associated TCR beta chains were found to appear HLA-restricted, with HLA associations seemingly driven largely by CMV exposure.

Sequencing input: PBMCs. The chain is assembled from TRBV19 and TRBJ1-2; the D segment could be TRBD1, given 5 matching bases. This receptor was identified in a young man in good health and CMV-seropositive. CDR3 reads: CASSIGGPNSYGYTF. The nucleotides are TGTGCCAGTAGTATAGGGGGCCCTAACTCCTATGGCTACACCTTC.